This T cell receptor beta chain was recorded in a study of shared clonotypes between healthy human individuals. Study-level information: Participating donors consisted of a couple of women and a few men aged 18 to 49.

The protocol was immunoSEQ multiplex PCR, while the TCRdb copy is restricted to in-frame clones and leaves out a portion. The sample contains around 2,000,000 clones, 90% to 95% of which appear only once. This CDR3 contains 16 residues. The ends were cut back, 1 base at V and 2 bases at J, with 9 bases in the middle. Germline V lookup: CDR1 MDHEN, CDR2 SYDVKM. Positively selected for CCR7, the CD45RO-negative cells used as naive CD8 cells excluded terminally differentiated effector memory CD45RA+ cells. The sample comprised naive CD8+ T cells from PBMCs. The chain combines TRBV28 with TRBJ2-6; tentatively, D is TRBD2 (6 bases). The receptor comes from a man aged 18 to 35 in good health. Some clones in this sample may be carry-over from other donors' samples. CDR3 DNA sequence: TGTGCCAGCAGTTTATTGGGGGAGGCTGGGGCCAACGTCCTGACTTTC. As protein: CASSLLGEAGANVLTF.